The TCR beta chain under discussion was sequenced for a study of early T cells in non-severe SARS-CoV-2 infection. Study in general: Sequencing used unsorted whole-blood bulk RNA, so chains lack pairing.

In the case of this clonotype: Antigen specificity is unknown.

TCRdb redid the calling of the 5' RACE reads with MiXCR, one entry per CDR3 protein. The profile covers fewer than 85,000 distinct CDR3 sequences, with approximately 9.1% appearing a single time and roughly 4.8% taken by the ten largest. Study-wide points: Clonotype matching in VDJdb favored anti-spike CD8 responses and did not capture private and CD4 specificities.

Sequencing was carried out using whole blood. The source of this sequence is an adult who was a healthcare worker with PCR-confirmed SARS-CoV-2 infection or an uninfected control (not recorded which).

CDR3 amino acids: CASSRGSETQYF. CDR3 DNA: TGTGCCAGCAGCCGGGGGTCGGAGACCCAGTACTTC. The chain recombines TRBV12-3 or TRBV12-4 with TRBJ2-5; weak D call: TRBD2 (6 bases). Trimming removed 6 bases from V and 5 bases from J, with 10 bases in between. CDR3 length equals 12 residues.